The TCR beta chain under discussion was sequenced for a study of shared clonotypes between healthy human individuals. Study details: CD4 naive and CD4 memory each took three plates per donor, while CD8 naive took two and CD8 memory one.

This CDR3 region has 15 residues. The V gene lost 5 bases and the J gene lost 4 bases, with 14 bases spanning the gap. Germline V CDR1 and CDR2: SGHDN, FVKESK. Overall study findings and caveats: Naive CD4 clonotypes were shared across a handful of donors at around 5.4%. Naive subsets usually exceeded memory subsets in estimated richness.

The protocol was immunoSEQ multiplex PCR, while the TCRdb copy is restricted to in-frame clones and leaves out a portion. The sample holds a few hundred thousand clones, roughly 97% seen once. A note on this clone: What it binds is not known.

The study separated CD4+ cells into CD45RA+ naive and CD45RA-negative memory subsets. The receptor was isolated from a woman aged 25 to 39 in good health. This rearrangement joins TRBV14 to TRBJ2-2; D is perhaps TRBD1 (5 bases). Material for sequencing was naive CD4+ T cells sorted from blood. The subset here: CD45RA+ positively selected. CDR3 in DNA: TGTGCCAGCAGCGTTGGACACCAAAGCACCGGGGAGCTGTTTTTT. The encoded protein is CASSVGHQSTGELFF.